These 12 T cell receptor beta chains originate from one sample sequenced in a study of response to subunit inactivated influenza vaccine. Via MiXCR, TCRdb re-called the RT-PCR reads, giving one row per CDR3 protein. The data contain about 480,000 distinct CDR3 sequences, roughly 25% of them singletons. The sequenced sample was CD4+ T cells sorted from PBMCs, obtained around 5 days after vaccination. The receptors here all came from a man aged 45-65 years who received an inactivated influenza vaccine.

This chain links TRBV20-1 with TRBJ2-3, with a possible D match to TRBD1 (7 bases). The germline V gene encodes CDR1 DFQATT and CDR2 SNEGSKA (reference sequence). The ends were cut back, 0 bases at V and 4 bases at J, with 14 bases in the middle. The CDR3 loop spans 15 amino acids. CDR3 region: CSARDSGGIADTQYF. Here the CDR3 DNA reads TGCAGTGCTAGAGATTCAGGGGGGATTGCAGATACGCAGTATTTT.

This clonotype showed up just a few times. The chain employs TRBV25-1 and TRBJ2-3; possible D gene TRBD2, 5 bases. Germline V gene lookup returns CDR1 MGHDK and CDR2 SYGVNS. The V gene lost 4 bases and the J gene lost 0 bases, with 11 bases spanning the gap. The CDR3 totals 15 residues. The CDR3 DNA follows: TGTGCCAGCAGTGCCAAACTAGGGAGCACAGATACGCAGTATTTT. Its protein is CASSAKLGSTDTQYF. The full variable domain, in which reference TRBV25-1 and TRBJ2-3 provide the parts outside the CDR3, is EADIYQTPRYLVIGTGKKITLECSQTMGHDKMYWYQQDPGMELHLIHYSYGVNSTEKGDLSSESTVSRIRTEHFPLTLESARPSHTSQYLCASSAKLGSTDTQYFGPGTRLTVL.

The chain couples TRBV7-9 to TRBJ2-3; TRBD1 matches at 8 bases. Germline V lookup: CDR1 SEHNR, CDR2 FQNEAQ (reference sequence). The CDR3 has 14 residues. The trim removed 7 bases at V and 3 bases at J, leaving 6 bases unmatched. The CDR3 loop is CASNHRGSTDTQYF. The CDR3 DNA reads TGTGCCAGCAACCACAGGGGGAGTACAGATACGCAGTATTTT.

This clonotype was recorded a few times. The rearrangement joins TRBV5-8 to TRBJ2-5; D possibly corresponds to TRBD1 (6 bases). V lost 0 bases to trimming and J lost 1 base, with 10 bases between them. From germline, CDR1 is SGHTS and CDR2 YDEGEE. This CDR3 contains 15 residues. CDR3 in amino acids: CASSLDRTAQETQYF. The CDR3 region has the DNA TGTGCCAGCAGCTTGGATAGGACAGCCCAAGAGACCCAGTACTTC.

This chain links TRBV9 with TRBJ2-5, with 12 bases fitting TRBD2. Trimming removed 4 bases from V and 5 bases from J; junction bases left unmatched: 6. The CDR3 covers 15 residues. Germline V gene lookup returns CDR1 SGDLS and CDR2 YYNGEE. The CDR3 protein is CASSRLAGERETQYF. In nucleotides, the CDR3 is TGTGCCAGCAGCCGACTAGCGGGAGAACGGGAGACCCAGTACTTC.

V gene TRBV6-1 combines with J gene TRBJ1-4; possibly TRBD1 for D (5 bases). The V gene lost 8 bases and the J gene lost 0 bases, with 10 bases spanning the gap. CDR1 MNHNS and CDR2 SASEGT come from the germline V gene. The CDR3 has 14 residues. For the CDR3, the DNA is TGTGCCAGCGGGGGAAGGGCAACTAATGAAAAACTGTTTTTT. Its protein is CASGGRATNEKLFF.

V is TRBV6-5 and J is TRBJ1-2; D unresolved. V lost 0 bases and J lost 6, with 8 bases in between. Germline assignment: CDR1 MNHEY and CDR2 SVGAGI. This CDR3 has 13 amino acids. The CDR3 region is CASSYSTRDGYTF. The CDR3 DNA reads TGTGCCAGCAGTTACTCGACTAGGGATGGCTACACCTTC.

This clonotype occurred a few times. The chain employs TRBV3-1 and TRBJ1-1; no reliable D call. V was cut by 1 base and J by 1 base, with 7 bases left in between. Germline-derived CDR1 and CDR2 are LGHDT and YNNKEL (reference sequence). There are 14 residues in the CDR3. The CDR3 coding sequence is TGTGCCAGCAGCCAAGCTGGGCAGAACACTGAAGCTTTCTTT. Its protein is CASSQAGQNTEAFF.

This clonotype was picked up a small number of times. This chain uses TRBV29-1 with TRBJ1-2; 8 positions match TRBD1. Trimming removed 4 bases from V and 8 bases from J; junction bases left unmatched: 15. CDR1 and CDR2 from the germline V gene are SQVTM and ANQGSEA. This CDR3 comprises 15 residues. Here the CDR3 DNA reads TGCAGCGTTGCCGGACCGGGACAGGCACTTTCGGGCTACACCTTC. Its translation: CSVAGPGQALSGYTF.

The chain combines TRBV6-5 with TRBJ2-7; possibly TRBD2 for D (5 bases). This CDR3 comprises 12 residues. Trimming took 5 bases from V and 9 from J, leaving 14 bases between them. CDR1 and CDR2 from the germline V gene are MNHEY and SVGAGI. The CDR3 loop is CASSPGLAVQYF. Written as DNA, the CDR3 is TGTGCCAGCAGTCCGGGGTTGGCAGTGCAGTACTTC.

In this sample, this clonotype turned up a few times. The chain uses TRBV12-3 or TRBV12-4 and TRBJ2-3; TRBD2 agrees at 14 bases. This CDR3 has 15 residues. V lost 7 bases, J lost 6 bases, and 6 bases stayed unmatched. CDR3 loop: CASKLGTSGGDTQYF. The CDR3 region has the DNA TGTGCCAGCAAACTCGGGACTAGCGGGGGTGATACGCAGTATTTT.

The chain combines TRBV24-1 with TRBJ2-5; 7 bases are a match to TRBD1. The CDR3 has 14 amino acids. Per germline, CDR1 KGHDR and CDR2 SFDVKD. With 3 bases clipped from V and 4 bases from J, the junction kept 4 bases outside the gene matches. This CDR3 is CATSDPQGPETQYF. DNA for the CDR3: TGTGCCACCAGTGATCCACAGGGGCCAGAGACCCAGTACTTC.